This TCR beta chain was obtained from a study of cytomegalovirus exposure and HLA in healthy donors. Study-level information: Some 85 million unique TCRs from HLA-typed donors were held in an early data release.

Whole-study results and caveats: CMV serostatus was the sole immune exposure data available. A later analysis linked 15,000 to 20,000 TCR beta sequences to HLA alleles at 0.05 false discovery rate.

The PCR made use of 60 Vbeta and 13 Jbeta primers. Original analysis: As a later analysis found, there were 82 million or so unique TCR beta chains, of which around 9.9 million were shared. Repertoires were generated with immunoSEQ multiplex PCR, while TCRdb's copy carries only in-frame clones and drops some. V and J calls and clone size come straight from that table; D and trimming were deduced from the DNA. The repertoire has some 100,000 clones, about three quarters of them found once; the top ten carry 4.6%. To note about this clone: Its specificity is not known.

The ends lost 5 bases at V and 8 bases at J; junction bases unmatched: 12. Per the germline V gene, CDR1 is SNHLY and CDR2 is FYNNEI. This CDR3 spans 15 amino acids. This TCR was sampled from a middle-aged woman in good health and CMV-seropositive. The sample was PBMCs. The chain links TRBV2 to TRBJ1-2; 9 bases are shared with TRBD1. Written as DNA, the CDR3 is TGTGCCAGCAGTCTAGCGGACAGGGGTTTTCAAGGCTACACCTTC. It codes for CASSLADRGFQGYTF.